A single sample gave rise to the 5 T cell receptor beta chains below, sequenced in a study of blood T cell repertoires in COVID-19. The table came from immunoSEQ multiplex PCR; TCRdb's copy has only in-frame clones and leaves some out. The top ten hold 17% of the sample, which has around 100,000 clones, over 85% seen once. Material: peripheral blood. The receptors come from a woman over 75 in a cohort sampled during active COVID-19.

Concerning this clone: At one boundary the junction diverges from the germline segment, which might be a read error. The chain carries TRBV7-9 and TRBJ2-7, with 8 bases lining up with TRBD1. Germline V gene sequence: CDR1 SEHNR, CDR2 FQNEAQ (reference sequence). The CDR3 is made up of 14 amino acids. This CDR3 is CASSSGSQLTGDIF. The CDR3 DNA reads TGTGCCAGCAGCTCGGGATCCCAACTGACAGGGGATATCTTC. Drawing the rest from reference TRBV7-9 and TRBJ2-7, the complete variable domain is DTGVSQNPRHKITKRGQNVTFRCDPISEHNRLYWYRQTLGQGPEFLTYFQNEAQLEKSRLLSDRFSAERPKGSFSTLEIQRTEQGDSAMYLCASSSGSQLTGDIFGPGTRLTVT.

This rearrangement joins TRBV6-2 or TRBV6-3 to TRBJ1-1, with a weak D call TRBD1 (6 bases). Trimming cost V 5 bases and J 11 bases, with 24 bases left between them. The CDR3 is 15 residues long. The germline V gene encodes CDR1 MNHEY and CDR2 SVGEGT. The DNA of the CDR3 is TGTGCCAGCAGTCATACCCCAAGAGCCGGGACACGGGCTTTCTTT. It specifies CASSHTPRAGTRAFF.

The chain employs TRBV6-6 and TRBJ2-1; TRBD2 might be the D (6 bases). The CDR3 extends over 16 amino acids. Germline lookup yields CDR1 MNHNY and CDR2 SVGAGI (reference sequence). V lost 0 bases to trimming and J lost 0 bases, with 9 bases between them. Here the CDR3 reads CASSYSAGLSYNEQFF. The CDR3 DNA follows: TGTGCCAGCAGTTACTCTGCGGGACTCTCCTACAATGAGCAGTTCTTC.

The chain carries TRBV10-3 and TRBJ1-3; D is ambiguous. There are 14 residues in the CDR3. Germline CDR1 reads ENHRY; CDR2 reads SYGVKD. Trimming took off 6 bases at V and 2 bases at J, with 11 bases between the two ends. This CDR3 is CAISSPGTGNTIYF. DNA of the CDR3: TGTGCCATCAGCTCCCCGGGTACTGGAAACACCATATATTTT.

This CDR3 is CASSRPDSGGLFF. In DNA form, the CDR3 reads TGTGCCAGCTCACGCCCGGACAGTGGTGGACTGTTTTTT. The V gene is TRBV18, the J gene TRBJ1-4; maybe TRBD1 (6 bases). The V gene lost 4 bases and the J gene lost 13 bases, with 16 bases spanning the gap. The CDR3 spans 13 residues. Germline V gene data show CDR1 as KGHSH and CDR2 as LQKENI.